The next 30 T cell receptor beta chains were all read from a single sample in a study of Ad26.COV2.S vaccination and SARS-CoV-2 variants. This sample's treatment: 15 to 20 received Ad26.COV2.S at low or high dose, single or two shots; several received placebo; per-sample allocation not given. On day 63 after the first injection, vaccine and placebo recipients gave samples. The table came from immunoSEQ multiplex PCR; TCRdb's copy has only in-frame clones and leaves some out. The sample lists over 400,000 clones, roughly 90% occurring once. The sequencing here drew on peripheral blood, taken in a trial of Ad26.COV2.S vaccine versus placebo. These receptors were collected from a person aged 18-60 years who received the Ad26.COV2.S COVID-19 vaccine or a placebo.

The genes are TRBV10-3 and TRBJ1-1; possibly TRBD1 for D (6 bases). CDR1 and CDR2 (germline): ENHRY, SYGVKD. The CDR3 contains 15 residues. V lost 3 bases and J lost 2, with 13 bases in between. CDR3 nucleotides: TGTGCCATCAGTGACTCCGGGACAATAAACACTGAAGCTTTCTTT. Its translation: CAISDSGTINTEAFF.

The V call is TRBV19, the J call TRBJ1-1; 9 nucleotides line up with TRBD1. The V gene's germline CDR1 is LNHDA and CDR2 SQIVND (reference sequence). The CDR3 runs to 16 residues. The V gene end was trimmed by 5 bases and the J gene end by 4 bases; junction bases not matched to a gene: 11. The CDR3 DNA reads TGTGCCAGTAGTCCCCGGGACAGGGCCCTGGGCACTGAAGCTTTCTTT. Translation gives CASSPRDRALGTEAFF.

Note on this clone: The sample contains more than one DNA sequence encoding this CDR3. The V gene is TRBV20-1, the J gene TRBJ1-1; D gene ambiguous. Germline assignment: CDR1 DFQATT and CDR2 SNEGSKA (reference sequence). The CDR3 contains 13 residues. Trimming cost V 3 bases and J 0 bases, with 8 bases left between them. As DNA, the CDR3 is TGCAGTGCTAGTCGAGACATGAACACTGAAGCTTTCTTT. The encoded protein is CSASRDMNTEAFF.

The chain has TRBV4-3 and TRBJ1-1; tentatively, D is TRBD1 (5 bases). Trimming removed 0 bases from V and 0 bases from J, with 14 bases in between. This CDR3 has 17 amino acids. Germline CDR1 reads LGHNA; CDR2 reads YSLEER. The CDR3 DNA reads TGCGCCAGCAGCCAAGATGTCCAGGGATATATGAACACTGAAGCTTTCTTT. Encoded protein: CASSQDVQGYMNTEAFF.

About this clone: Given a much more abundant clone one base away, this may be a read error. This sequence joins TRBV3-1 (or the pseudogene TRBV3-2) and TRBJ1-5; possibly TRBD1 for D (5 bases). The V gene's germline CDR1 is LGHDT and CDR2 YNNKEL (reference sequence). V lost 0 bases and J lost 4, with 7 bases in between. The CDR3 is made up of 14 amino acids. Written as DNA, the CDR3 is TGTGCCAGCAGCCAAGACGGGGGGAATCAGCCCCAGCATTTT. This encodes CASSQDGGNQPQHF.

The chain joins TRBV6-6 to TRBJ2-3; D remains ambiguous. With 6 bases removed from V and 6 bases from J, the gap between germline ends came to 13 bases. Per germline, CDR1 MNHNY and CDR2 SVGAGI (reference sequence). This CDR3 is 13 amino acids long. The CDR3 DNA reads TGTGCCAGCAGGGACGGATCCGGGGATACGCAGTATTTT. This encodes CASRDGSGDTQYF.

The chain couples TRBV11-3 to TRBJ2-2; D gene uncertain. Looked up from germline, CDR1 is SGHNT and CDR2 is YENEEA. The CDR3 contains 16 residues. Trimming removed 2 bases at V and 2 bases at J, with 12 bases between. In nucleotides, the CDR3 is TGTGCCAGCAGCTTAAGCCCAGGAGTCAACACCGGGGAGCTGTTTTTT. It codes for CASSLSPGVNTGELFF.

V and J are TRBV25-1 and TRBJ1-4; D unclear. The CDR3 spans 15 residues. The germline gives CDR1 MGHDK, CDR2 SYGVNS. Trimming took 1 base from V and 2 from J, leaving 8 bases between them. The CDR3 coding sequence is TGTGCCAGCAGTGAATCGGGGTATACTAATGAAAAACTGTTTTTT. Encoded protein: CASSESGYTNEKLFF.

CDR3 coding DNA: TGTGCCAGCAGCTTATCAACAGGGTCCGATACGCAGTATTTT. Amino acids: CASSLSTGSDTQYF. The rearrangement links TRBV11-3 to TRBJ2-3, with D perhaps matching TRBD1 (6 bases). Per germline, CDR1 SGHNT and CDR2 YENEEA. The CDR3 consists of 14 residues. The V gene lost 2 bases and the J gene lost 6 bases, with 12 bases spanning the gap.

The CDR3 nucleotides read TGTGCCAGCAGCCGCCTGTTCTCCTACGAGCAGTACTTC. It specifies CASSRLFSYEQYF. The chain joins TRBV5-8 to TRBJ2-7; D call uncertain. Germline CDR1 reads SGHTS; CDR2 reads YDEGEE. There are 13 residues in the CDR3. Trimming took off 4 bases at V and 0 bases at J, with 8 bases between the two ends.

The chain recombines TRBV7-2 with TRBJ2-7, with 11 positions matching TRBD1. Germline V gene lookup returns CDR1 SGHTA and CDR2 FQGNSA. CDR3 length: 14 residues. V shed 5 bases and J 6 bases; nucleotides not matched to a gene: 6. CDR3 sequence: CASSPGTGGGEQYF. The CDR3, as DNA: TGTGCCAGCAGCCCAGGGACAGGGGGAGGCGAGCAGTACTTC. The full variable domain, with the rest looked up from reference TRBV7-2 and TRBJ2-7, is GAGVSQSPSNKVTEKGKDVELRCDPISGHTALYWYRQSLGQGLEFLIYFQGNSAPDKSGLPSDRFSAERTGGSVSTLTIQRTQQEDSAVYLCASSPGTGGGEQYFGPGTRLTVT.

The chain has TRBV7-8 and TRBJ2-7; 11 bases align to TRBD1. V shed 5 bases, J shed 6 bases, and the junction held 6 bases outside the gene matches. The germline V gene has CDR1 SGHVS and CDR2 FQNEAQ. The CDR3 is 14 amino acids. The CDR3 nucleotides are TGTGCCAGCAGCGTGGACAGGGGGCAAGGCGAGCAGTACTTC. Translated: CASSVDRGQGEQYF. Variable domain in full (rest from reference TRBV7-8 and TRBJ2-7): GAGVSQSPRYKVAKRGQDVALRCDPISGHVSLFWYQQALGQGPEFLTYFQNEAQLDKSGLPSDRFFAERPEGSVSTLKIQRTQQEDSAVYLCASSVDRGQGEQYFGPGTRLTVT.

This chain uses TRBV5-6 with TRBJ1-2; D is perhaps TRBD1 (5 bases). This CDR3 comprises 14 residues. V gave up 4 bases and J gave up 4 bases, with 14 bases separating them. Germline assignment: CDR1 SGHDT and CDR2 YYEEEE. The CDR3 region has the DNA TGTGCCAGCAGCCCGCCGGACATATTCTATGGCTACACCTTC. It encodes CASSPPDIFYGYTF.

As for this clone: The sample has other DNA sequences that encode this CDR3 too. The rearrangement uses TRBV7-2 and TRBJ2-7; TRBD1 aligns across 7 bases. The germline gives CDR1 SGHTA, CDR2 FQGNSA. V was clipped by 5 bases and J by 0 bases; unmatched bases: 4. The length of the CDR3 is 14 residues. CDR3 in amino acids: CASSARQGSYEQYF. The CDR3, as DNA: TGTGCCAGCAGCGCTAGACAGGGCTCCTACGAGCAGTACTTC.

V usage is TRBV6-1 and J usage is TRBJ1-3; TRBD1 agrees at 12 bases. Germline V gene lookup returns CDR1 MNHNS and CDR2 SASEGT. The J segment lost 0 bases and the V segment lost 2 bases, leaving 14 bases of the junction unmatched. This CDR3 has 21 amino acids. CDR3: CASSERPKRDRGLLSGNTIYF. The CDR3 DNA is TGTGCCAGCAGTGAAAGACCGAAACGGGACAGGGGGCTACTCTCTGGAAACACCATATATTTT.

Written as DNA, the CDR3 is TGTGCCAGCAGCCAAAAGGGACTCACCGGGGAGCTGTTTTTT. Its translation: CASSQKGLTGELFF. V usage is TRBV14 and J usage is TRBJ2-2; TRBD2 is a possible D gene (6 bases). V was pared by 2 bases and J by 4 bases, with 8 bases between. CDR3 length: 14 residues. Germline V gene data show CDR1 as SGHDN and CDR2 as FVKESK.

CDR3 residues: CASSLGRPAGNEQFF. CDR3 nucleotides: TGTGCCAGCAGTTTAGGCAGGCCGGCCGGGAATGAGCAGTTCTTC. The chain has TRBV27 and TRBJ2-1; D not resolved. This CDR3 has 15 amino acids. Germline V gene sequence: CDR1 MNHEY, CDR2 SMNVEV (reference sequence). V dropped 2 bases and J dropped 7 bases, with 15 bases sitting between them.

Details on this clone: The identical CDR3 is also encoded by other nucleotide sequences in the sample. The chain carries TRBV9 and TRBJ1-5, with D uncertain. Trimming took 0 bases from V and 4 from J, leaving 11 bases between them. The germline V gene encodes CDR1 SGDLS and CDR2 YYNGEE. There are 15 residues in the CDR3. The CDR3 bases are TGTGCCAGCAGCGTAGGAGGGTTGGGGAATCAGCCCCAGCATTTT. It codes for CASSVGGLGNQPQHF.

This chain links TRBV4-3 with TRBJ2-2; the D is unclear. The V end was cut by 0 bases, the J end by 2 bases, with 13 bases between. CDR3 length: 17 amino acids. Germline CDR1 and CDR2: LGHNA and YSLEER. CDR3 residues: CASSQDVRRINTGELFF. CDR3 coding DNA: TGCGCCAGCAGCCAAGACGTGAGGCGGATTAACACCGGGGAGCTGTTTTTT.

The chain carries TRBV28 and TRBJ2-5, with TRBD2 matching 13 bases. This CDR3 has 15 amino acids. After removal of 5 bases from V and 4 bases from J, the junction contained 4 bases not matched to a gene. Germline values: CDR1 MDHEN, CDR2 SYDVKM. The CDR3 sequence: CASSVTSGGGETQYF. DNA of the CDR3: TGTGCCAGCAGTGTCACTAGCGGGGGGGGAGAGACCCAGTACTTC.

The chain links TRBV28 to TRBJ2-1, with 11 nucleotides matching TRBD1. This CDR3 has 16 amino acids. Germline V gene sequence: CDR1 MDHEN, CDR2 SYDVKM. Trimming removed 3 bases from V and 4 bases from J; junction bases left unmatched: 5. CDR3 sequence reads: CASSLSGTGGYNEQFF. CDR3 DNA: TGTGCCAGCAGTTTGTCCGGGACAGGGGGTTACAATGAGCAGTTCTTC.

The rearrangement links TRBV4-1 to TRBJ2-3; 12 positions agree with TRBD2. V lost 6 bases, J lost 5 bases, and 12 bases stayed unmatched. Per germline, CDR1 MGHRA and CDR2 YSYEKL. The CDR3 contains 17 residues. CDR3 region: CASSYGLAGPKGDTQYF. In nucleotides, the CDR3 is TGCGCCAGCAGTTACGGACTAGCGGGACCAAAGGGAGATACGCAGTATTTT.

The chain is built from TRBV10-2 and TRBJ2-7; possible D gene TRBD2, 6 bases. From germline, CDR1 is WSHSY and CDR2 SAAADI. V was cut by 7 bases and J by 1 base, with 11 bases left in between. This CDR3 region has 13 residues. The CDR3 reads CASIWRGSYEQYF. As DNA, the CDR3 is TGCGCCAGCATTTGGAGGGGATCCTACGAGCAGTACTTC.

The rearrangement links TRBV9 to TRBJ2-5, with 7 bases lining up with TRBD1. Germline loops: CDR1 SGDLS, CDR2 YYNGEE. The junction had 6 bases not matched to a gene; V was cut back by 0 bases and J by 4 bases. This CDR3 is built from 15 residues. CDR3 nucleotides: TGTGCCAGCAGCGTAGATGGGACAGCATTAGAGACCCAGTACTTC. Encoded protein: CASSVDGTALETQYF.

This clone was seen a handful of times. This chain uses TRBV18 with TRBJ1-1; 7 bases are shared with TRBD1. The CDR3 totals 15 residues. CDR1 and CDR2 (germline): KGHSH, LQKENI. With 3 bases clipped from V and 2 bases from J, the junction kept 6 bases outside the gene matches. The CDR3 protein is CASSPDRELNTEAFF. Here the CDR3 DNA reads TGTGCCAGCTCACCCGACAGGGAACTTAACACTGAAGCTTTCTTT.

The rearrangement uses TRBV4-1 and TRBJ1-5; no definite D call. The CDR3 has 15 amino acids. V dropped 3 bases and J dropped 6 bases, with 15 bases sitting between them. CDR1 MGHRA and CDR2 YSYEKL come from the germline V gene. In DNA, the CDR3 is TGCGCCAGCAGCCAGTACGATGGCCCCAGTCAGCCCCAGCATTTT. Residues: CASSQYDGPSQPQHF.

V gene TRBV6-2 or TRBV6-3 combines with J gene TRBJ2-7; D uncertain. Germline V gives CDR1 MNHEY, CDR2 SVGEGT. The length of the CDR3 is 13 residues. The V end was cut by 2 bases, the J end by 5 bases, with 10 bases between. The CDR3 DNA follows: TGTGCCAGCAGTTACCCTAAAGCGAACGAGCAGTACTTC. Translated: CASSYPKANEQYF.

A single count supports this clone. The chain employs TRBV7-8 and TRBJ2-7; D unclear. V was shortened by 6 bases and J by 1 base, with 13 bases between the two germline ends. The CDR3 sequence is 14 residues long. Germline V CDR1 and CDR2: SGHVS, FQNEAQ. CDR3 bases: TGTGCCAGCAGTTCGGAACAGACGTCCTACGAGCAGTACTTC. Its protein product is CASSSEQTSYEQYF.

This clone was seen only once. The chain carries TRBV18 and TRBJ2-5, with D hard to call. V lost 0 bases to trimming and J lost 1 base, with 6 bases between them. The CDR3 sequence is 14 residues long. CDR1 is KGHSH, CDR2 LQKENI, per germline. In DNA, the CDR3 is TGTGCCAGCTCACCACCCTCGTCCCAAGAGACCCAGTACTTC. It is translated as CASSPPSSQETQYF.

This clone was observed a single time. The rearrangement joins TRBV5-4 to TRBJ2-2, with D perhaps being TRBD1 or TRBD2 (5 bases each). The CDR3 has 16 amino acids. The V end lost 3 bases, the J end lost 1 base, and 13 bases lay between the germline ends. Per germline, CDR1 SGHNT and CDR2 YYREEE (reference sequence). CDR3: CASSSPGTENTGELFF. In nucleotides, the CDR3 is TGTGCCAGCAGCTCCCCCGGGACCGAGAACACCGGGGAGCTGTTTTTT.